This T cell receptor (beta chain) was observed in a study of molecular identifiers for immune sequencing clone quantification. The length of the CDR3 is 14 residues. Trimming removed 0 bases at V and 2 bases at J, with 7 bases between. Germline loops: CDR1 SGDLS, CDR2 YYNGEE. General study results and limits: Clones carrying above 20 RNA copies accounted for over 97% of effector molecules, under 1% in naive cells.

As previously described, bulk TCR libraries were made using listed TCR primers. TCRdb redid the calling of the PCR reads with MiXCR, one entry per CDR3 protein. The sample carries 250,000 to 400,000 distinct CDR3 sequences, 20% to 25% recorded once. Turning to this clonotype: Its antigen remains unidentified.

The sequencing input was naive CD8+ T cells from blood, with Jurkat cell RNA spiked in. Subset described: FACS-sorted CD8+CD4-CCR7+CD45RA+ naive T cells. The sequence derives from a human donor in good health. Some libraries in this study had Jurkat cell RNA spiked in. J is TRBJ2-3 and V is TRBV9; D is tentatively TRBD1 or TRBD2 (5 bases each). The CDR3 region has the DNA TGTGCCAGCAGCGTAGTAGGGACCACAGATACGCAGTATTTT. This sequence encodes CASSVVGTTDTQYF.